This is a list of T cell receptor beta chains from one sample in a study of blood T cell repertoires in COVID-19. Assay: immunoSEQ multiplex PCR; the TCRdb copy retains only in-frame clones and omits some. Of about 350,000 clones listed, about 90% are singletons. The sample taken for sequencing was PBMCs or T cells enriched from blood (not recorded which). These receptors originate from a woman aged 25 to 39 who had recovered from COVID-19. Both conserved end residues are part of each CDR3. Fields, in order: CDR3 DNA, CDR3 protein, D gene, clone size, V gene, J gene. D genes are given only for firm matches. Clone sizes are given selectively: once, few, many, or a class where the clone is expanded.

DNA: TGTGCCAGCAGCGTAGCAGATTACAATGAGCAGTTCTTC
CDR3: CASSVADYNEQFF
D: NA
size: few
V: TRBV9
J: TRBJ2-1

DNA: TGTGCCACCAGCCGCGGGAGGGTAGATACGCAGTATTTT
CDR3: CATSRGRVDTQYF
D: TRBD2
size: NA
V: TRBV15
J: TRBJ2-3

DNA: TGTGCCAGCAGCTTGGGGGGAACAGGGAACACTGAAGCTTTCTTT
CDR3: CASSLGGTGNTEAFF
D: NA
size: NA
V: TRBV5-5
J: TRBJ1-1

DNA: TGCAGCGTTGAAAATGTGGGGGGGGTAGACAATGAGCAGTTCTTC
CDR3: CSVENVGGVDNEQFF
D: TRBD2
size: NA
V: TRBV29-1
J: TRBJ2-1

DNA: TGTGCCAGCAGCCCAGCGGGTTCTTCCTACGAGCAGTACTTC
CDR3: CASSPAGSSYEQYF
D: NA
size: NA
V: TRBV5-4
J: TRBJ2-7

DNA: TGTGCCAGCAGCAGACTAACAGGGGGCAGCACAGATACGCAGTATTTT
CDR3: CASSRLTGGSTDTQYF
D: TRBD1
size: NA
V: TRBV5-5
J: TRBJ2-3

DNA: TGTGCCAGCAGTGAGATAGCGCTGACCTACGAGCAGTACTTC
CDR3: CASSEIALTYEQYF
D: NA
size: NA
V: TRBV6-1
J: TRBJ2-7

DNA: TGTGCCAGCAGTCTCGGGACTAGCGCGTCTAGCACAGATACGCAGTATTTT
CDR3: CASSLGTSASSTDTQYF
D: TRBD2
size: few
V: TRBV6-2/TRBV6-3
J: TRBJ2-3

DNA: TGTGCCAGCAGCTTAACTCTCCTAGGAGCGGGGCCCCACTACGAGCAGTACTTC
CDR3: CASSLTLLGAGPHYEQYF
D: TRBD2
size: many
V: TRBV7-9
J: TRBJ2-7

DNA: TGTGCCAGCGGAGACAGGTTTTTAAACACTGAAGCTTTCTTT
CDR3: CASGDRFLNTEAFF
D: NA
size: NA
V: TRBV21-1
J: TRBJ1-1

DNA: TGTGCCAGCGGACCGAGGGCAGATACGCAGTATTTT
CDR3: CASGPRADTQYF
D: NA
size: NA
V: TRBV6-5
J: TRBJ2-3

DNA: TGTGCCAGCAGGACAGGGGTAGATGGCTACACCTTC
CDR3: CASRTGVDGYTF
D: TRBD1
size: NA
V: TRBV6-5
J: TRBJ1-2

DNA: TGTGCCAGCAGCCCCTGGGGACAGAATTATGGCTACACCTTC
CDR3: CASSPWGQNYGYTF
D: TRBD1
size: NA
V: TRBV3-1/TRBV3-2
J: TRBJ1-2

DNA: TGTGCCAGCAGCGTGGGGGACATCACAGATACGCAGTATTTT
CDR3: CASSVGDITDTQYF
D: NA
size: NA
V: TRBV9
J: TRBJ2-3

DNA: TGTGCCAGCAGTTACGGAAGGGGCACTGAAGCTTTCTTT
CDR3: CASSYGRGTEAFF
D: NA
size: NA
V: TRBV6-5
J: TRBJ1-1

DNA: TGTGCCAGTAGTACGGGCGGAGGGAAGGGTAATCAGCCCCAGCATTTT
CDR3: CASSTGGGKGNQPQHF
D: NA
size: NA
V: TRBV19
J: TRBJ1-5

DNA: TGTGCCATCAGTGAGACCGGGACCCGGGGGAGAGCTTTCTTT
CDR3: CAISETGTRGRAFF
D: NA
size: NA
V: TRBV10-3
J: TRBJ1-1

DNA: TGCGCCAGCAGCGAAGACAGGTTAACTAATGAAAAACTGTTTTTT
CDR3: CASSEDRLTNEKLFF
D: NA
size: NA
V: TRBV4-1
J: TRBJ1-4

DNA: TGTGCCAGCAGTTTCCGGGACGGGAGGAATGAAAAACTGTTTTTT
CDR3: CASSFRDGRNEKLFF
D: NA
size: NA
V: TRBV28
J: TRBJ1-4